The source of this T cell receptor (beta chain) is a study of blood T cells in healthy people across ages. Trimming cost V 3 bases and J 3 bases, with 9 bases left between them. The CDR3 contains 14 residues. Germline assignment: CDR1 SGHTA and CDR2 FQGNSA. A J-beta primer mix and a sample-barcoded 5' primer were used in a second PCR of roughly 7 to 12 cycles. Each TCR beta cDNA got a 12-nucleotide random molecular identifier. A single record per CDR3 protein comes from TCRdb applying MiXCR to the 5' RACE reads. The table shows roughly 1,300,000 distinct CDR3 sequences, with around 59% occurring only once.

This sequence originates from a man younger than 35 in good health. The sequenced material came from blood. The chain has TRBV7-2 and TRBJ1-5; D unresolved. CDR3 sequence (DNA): TGTGCCAGCAGCTTTAATGGGATCAATCAGCCCCAGCATTTT. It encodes CASSFNGINQPQHF.